This passage covers 27 T cell receptor beta chains from one sample sequenced in a study of blood T cells in healthy people across ages (dated by TCRdb to about 2015). Library generation was performed with 5' RACE. The data were produced on an Illumina HiSeq 2500. A second 7 to 11 cycle PCR used a sample-barcoded 5' primer and a J-beta primer mix. The public reads were reprocessed in TCRdb via fastp at Q25 and MiXCR, keeping in-frame beta chains. Each entry is one CDR3 protein sequence, shown with its most common DNA and genes. This sample gives approximately 900,000 distinct CDR3 sequences in total; about 48% of them show up just once. 10% to 15% of the sample comes from the top ten. Material for sequencing was blood. The receptor source for this set is a man aged 25 to 40 in good health.

The chain links TRBV2 to TRBJ2-7, with D hard to call. This CDR3 has 16 amino acids. V was shortened by 6 bases and J by 0 bases, with 18 bases between the two germline ends. Germline V gene data show CDR1 as SNHLY and CDR2 as FYNNEI. CDR3 sequence reads: CASRARLGQSSYEQYF. The CDR3 coding sequence is TGTGCCAGCAGGGCCCGACTCGGTCAGAGCTCCTACGAGCAGTACTTC.

This clonotype was recorded a few times. V usage is TRBV6-2 or TRBV6-3 and J usage is TRBJ2-6; D remains ambiguous. CDR3 length: 15 residues. Trimming removed 2 bases at V and 5 bases at J, with 10 bases between. The germline V gene has CDR1 MNHEY and CDR2 SVGEGT. DNA of the CDR3: TGTGCCAGCAGTTACCAACGGAACTGGGCCAACGTCCTGACTTTC. Encoded protein: CASSYQRNWANVLTF.

V is TRBV15 and J is TRBJ2-4, with D unclear. The germline V gene encodes CDR1 LNHNV and CDR2 YYDKDF (reference sequence). This CDR3 is built from 15 residues. Trimming removed 1 base from V and 2 bases from J, with 9 bases in between. CDR3 DNA sequence: TGTGCCACCAGCAGAGTTGCCGATACCAAAAACATTCAGTACTTC. As protein: CATSRVADTKNIQYF.

CDR3 protein: CASSSSRTDYSPLHF. CDR3 coding DNA: TGTGCCAGCAGCTCAAGCCGGACAGATTATTCACCCCTCCACTTT. The genes are TRBV7-2 and TRBJ1-6; maybe TRBD1 (6 bases). The germline V gene encodes CDR1 SGHTA and CDR2 FQGNSA. V was cut by 4 bases and J by 8 bases, with 15 bases left in between. This CDR3 has 15 amino acids.

The J gene is TRBJ2-1, the V gene TRBV3-1; D unresolved. There are 14 residues in the CDR3. Per germline, CDR1 LGHDT and CDR2 YNNKEL (reference sequence). Trimming took off 0 bases at V and 8 bases at J, with 11 bases between the two ends. For the CDR3, the DNA is TGTGCCAGCAGCCAAGATCGTCCGATCCATGAGCAGTTCTTC. It specifies CASSQDRPIHEQFF.

The V call is TRBV29-1, the J call TRBJ1-2; TRBD1 might be the D (5 bases). This CDR3 region has 13 residues. Germline-derived CDR1 and CDR2 are SQVTM and ANQGSEA. Trimming pared 6 bases from V and 6 bases from J, leaving 17 bases between. The CDR3 here is CSVSATGTDGYTF. CDR3 sequence (DNA): TGCAGCGTATCGGCCACGGGGACCGATGGCTACACCTTC.

This rearrangement joins TRBV7-9 to TRBJ1-5; 9 bases are a match to TRBD1. The CDR3 is 15 residues long. The ends lost 4 bases at V and 6 bases at J; junction bases unmatched: 7. The germline gives CDR1 SEHNR, CDR2 FQNEAQ (reference sequence). The CDR3 DNA is TGTGCCAGCAGCTCGGAAACAGGGGGCGGTCAGCCCCAGCATTTT. It encodes CASSSETGGGQPQHF. Filled out from reference TRBV7-9 and TRBJ1-5, the complete variable domain reads DTGVSQNPRHKITKRGQNVTFRCDPISEHNRLYWYRQTLGQGPEFLTYFQNEAQLEKSRLLSDRFSAERPKGSFSTLEIQRTEQGDSAMYLCASSSETGGGQPQHFGDGTRLSIL.

This clonotype was counted a single time. The J gene is TRBJ1-3, the V gene TRBV10-3, with 7 bases lining up with TRBD1. The CDR3 runs to 14 residues. The V gene's germline CDR1 is ENHRY and CDR2 SYGVKD. V shed 10 bases, J shed 0 bases, and the junction held 6 bases outside the gene matches. The CDR3 region has the DNA TGTGCCACGCAACAGGGGAGCTCTGGAAACACCATATATTTT. This codes for CATQQGSSGNTIYF.

This clonotype was recorded a few times. The genes are TRBV9 and TRBJ2-3, with a tentative D call TRBD1 (6 bases). In germline, CDR1 is SGDLS, CDR2 YYNGEE. Between the trimmed V and J ends, which lost 3 bases and 2 bases, there was a span of 13 bases. This CDR3 comprises 15 residues. In DNA, the CDR3 is TGTGCCAGCAGCGCAGGGACACCCTTCACAGATACGCAGTATTTT. It codes for CASSAGTPFTDTQYF.

The genes are TRBV20-1 and TRBJ1-2; D is perhaps TRBD1 (5 bases). V was clipped by 6 bases and J by 4 bases, with 21 bases between them. This CDR3 contains 15 residues. Looked up from germline, CDR1 is DFQATT and CDR2 is SNEGSKA (reference sequence). CDR3 in amino acids: CSAQWGSYWTYGYTF. CDR3 in DNA: TGCAGTGCGCAGTGGGGCAGTTATTGGACCTATGGCTACACCTTC.

The chain carries TRBV18 and TRBJ2-1, with 10 bases aligning to TRBD2. The CDR3 consists of 15 residues. V was clipped by 6 bases and J by 8 bases; unmatched bases: 10. CDR1 is KGHSH and CDR2 is LQKENI in the germline V gene. The CDR3 loop is CASSRSGGPGDEQFF. The CDR3 nucleotides read TGTGCCAGCTCCCGTAGCGGGGGGCCAGGGGATGAGCAGTTCTTC. The variable domain in full, with the rest retrieved from reference TRBV18 and TRBJ2-1, is NAGVMQNPRHLVRRRGQEARLRCSPMKGHSHVYWYRQLPEEGLKFMVYLQKENIIDESGMPKERFSAEFPKEGPSILRIQQVVRGDSAAYFCASSRSGGPGDEQFFGPGTRLTVL.

This chain uses TRBV5-1 with TRBJ2-5; no clear D gene. Trimming stripped 0 bases from V and 2 bases from J, with 8 bases between. The CDR3 consists of 14 residues. Germline CDR1 reads SGHRS; CDR2 reads YFSETQ. CDR3 in DNA: TGCGCCAGCAGCTTGGAGACGGCACAAGAGACCCAGTACTTC. This translates into CASSLETAQETQYF.

The gene calls are TRBV7-9 and TRBJ2-7, with unresolved D. This CDR3 spans 13 amino acids. The V gene's germline CDR1 is SEHNR and CDR2 FQNEAQ (reference sequence). Trimming took 2 bases from V and 3 from J, leaving 8 bases between them. The CDR3, as DNA: TGTGCCAGCAGCTTATACCTCAACTACGAGCAGTACTTC. It yields the protein CASSLYLNYEQYF.

This clonotype was picked up a small number of times. The chain couples TRBV19 to TRBJ2-3; tentatively, D is TRBD2 (6 bases). Germline loops: CDR1 LNHDA, CDR2 SQIVND (reference sequence). The CDR3 runs to 14 residues. V was clipped by 7 bases and J by 6 bases, with 17 bases between them. CDR3 bases: TGTGCCAGTAATCCAGCGGGCCACCCGGATACGCAGTATTTT. Amino acids: CASNPAGHPDTQYF.

The CDR3 bases are TGTGCCATCAGTGTACAGGACACAGATACGCAGTATTTT. Residues: CAISVQDTDTQYF. The rearrangement links TRBV10-3 to TRBJ2-3; tentative D call: TRBD1 (5 bases). The CDR3 totals 13 residues. Germline CDR1 and CDR2: ENHRY and SYGVKD. V was clipped by 4 bases and J by 2 bases, with 7 bases between them.

This chain uses TRBV27 with TRBJ2-7; the match to TRBD1 covers 7 bases. Germline values: CDR1 MNHEY, CDR2 SMNVEV (reference sequence). The ends lost 5 bases at V and 2 bases at J; junction bases unmatched: 6. The CDR3 consists of 14 residues. Written as DNA, the CDR3 is TGTGCCAGCAGTGTGACAGGGCACACCTACGAGCAGTACTTC. Translated, it gives CASSVTGHTYEQYF.

The table lists this clonotype with many counts. This sequence joins TRBV6-5 and TRBJ1-2; 10 bases line up with TRBD1. After removal of 2 bases from V and 8 bases from J, the junction contained 5 bases not matched to a gene. In germline, CDR1 is MNHEY, CDR2 SVGAGI. The CDR3 extends over 14 amino acids. This chain's CDR3 is CASSYARTGGGYTF. CDR3 nucleotide sequence: TGTGCCAGCAGTTACGCCAGGACAGGGGGAGGCTACACCTTC.

This clonotype has a count of ten or more. The chain links TRBV12-3 or TRBV12-4 to TRBJ2-7; D not resolved. Trimming shortened V by 6 bases and J by 0 bases, and 12 bases separated the two germline ends. The CDR3 covers 14 residues. DNA of the CDR3: TGTGCCAGCAGCCCTGGCTTAGTCTCCTACGAGCAGTACTTC. This encodes CASSPGLVSYEQYF.

The CDR3 region has the DNA TGTGCCAGCAGCCGCGCCCAAGGCACAGCTCAAGAGACCCAGTACTTC. Protein product: CASSRAQGTAQETQYF. This sequence joins TRBV3-1 and TRBJ2-7; no definite D call. The tail of the sequence fits TRBJ2-5 better, so the J call may be wrong. Germline V lookup: CDR1 LGHDT, CDR2 YNNKEL (reference sequence). The CDR3 runs to 16 residues.

The V call is TRBV6-1, the J call TRBJ2-1, with 7 bases matching TRBD1. V lost 6 bases to trimming and J lost 2 bases; unmatched junction nucleotides: 13. CDR1 and CDR2 from the germline V gene are MNHNS and SASEGT. The CDR3 totals 17 residues. CDR3 in DNA: TGTGCCAGCAGCCGATCGACAGGGCTCTCCCCCTACAATGAGCAGTTCTTC. Translated: CASSRSTGLSPYNEQFF.

This clonotype was recorded a few times. Here the CDR3 reads CASSYTTGGEGYGYTF. The CDR3 DNA follows: TGTGCCAGCAGTTACACGACAGGGGGCGAGGGCTATGGCTACACCTTC. This chain connects TRBV6-6 to TRBJ1-2, with 10 bases that match TRBD1. Germline V gene lookup returns CDR1 MNHNY and CDR2 SVGAGI (reference sequence). The CDR3 extends over 16 amino acids. The J segment lost 4 bases and the V segment lost 2 bases, leaving 7 bases of the junction unmatched.

The chain recombines TRBV12-3 or TRBV12-4 with TRBJ2-3, with 7 nucleotides matching TRBD1. The junction had 5 bases not matched to a gene; V was cut back by 8 bases and J by 3 bases. The CDR3 consists of 13 residues. As DNA, the CDR3 is TGTGCCAGCTTGGCAGGGGGAACAGATACGCAGTATTTT. It yields the protein CASLAGGTDTQYF.

This sequence joins TRBV5-1 and TRBJ2-1, with 9 bases lining up with TRBD2. The CDR3 extends over 16 amino acids. Germline V lookup: CDR1 SGHRS, CDR2 YFSETQ. J lost 5 bases, V lost 0 bases, and 6 bases had no gene match. CDR3 in amino acids: CASSLAQGLADNEQFF. DNA of the CDR3: TGCGCCAGCAGCTTGGCCCAGGGACTAGCCGACAATGAGCAGTTCTTC.

This clonotype was seen a single time. This chain joins TRBV27 and TRBJ2-7; D ambiguous. The CDR3 is 13 residues long. The V gene's germline CDR1 is MNHEY and CDR2 SMNVEV (reference sequence). Trimming cost V 4 bases and J 10 bases, with 17 bases left between them. CDR3 sequence (DNA): TGTGCCAGCAGTTCCATCAGAGAAGAGGCCCAGTACTTC. Its protein is CASSSIREEAQYF.

This clonotype has just a few counts. The gene calls are TRBV3-1 and TRBJ2-7, with 12 bases aligning to TRBD1. The germline V gene has CDR1 LGHDT and CDR2 YNNKEL (reference sequence). The CDR3 consists of 15 residues. The trim removed 4 bases at V and 1 base at J, leaving 2 bases unmatched. This chain's CDR3 is CASSRDRGLSYEQYF. The DNA for the CDR3 is TGTGCCAGCAGCCGGGACAGGGGGCTTTCCTACGAGCAGTACTTC.

This clonotype has more than one count but fewer than ten. The rearrangement links TRBV3-1 to TRBJ2-5, with 7 bases fitting TRBD2. The J call may be wrong; the DNA end is better matched by TRBJ2-7. Per germline, CDR1 LGHDT and CDR2 YNNKEL (reference sequence). This CDR3 region has 14 residues. CDR3: CASSQDPGRDEQYF. The CDR3 DNA follows: TGTGCCAGCAGCCAAGATCCTGGGAGGGACGAGCAGTACTTC.

The table lists this clonotype with a few counts. J is TRBJ2-2 and V is TRBV7-2; D perhaps matches TRBD2 (6 bases). CDR1 is SGHTA, CDR2 FQGNSA, per germline. The CDR3 runs 16 residues. V was pared by 1 base and J by 2 bases, with 11 bases between. For the CDR3, the DNA is TGTGCCAGCAGCTTAGAGGGACTGAGAAACACCGGGGAGCTGTTTTTT. It is translated as CASSLEGLRNTGELFF.